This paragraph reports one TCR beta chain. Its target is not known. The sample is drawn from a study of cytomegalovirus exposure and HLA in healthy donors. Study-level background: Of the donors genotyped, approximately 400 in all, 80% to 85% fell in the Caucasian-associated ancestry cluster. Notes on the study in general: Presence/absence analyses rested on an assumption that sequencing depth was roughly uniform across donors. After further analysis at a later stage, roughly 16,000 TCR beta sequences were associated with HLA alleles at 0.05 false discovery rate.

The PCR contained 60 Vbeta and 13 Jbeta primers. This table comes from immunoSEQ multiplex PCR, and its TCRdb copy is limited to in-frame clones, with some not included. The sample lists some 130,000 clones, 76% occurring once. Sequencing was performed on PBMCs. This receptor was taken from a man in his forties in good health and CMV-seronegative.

The CDR3 region is CASRRQGDQPQHF. For the CDR3, the DNA is TGTGCCAGCAGAAGACAGGGTGATCAGCCCCAGCATTTT. The V gene is TRBV5-8, the J gene TRBJ1-5, with 7 bases lining up with TRBD1. Germline V gives CDR1 SGHTS, CDR2 YDEGEE. V dropped 5 bases and J dropped 5; count of bases not matched to a gene: 4. This CDR3 region has 13 residues.